Each of the 7 T cell receptor beta chains below was sequenced from the same sample in a study of shared T cell receptors in the human thymus. Profiled with immunoSEQ multiplex PCR; TCRdb holds only in-frame clones, not every one. The table includes hundreds of thousands of clones, around 78% detected once. These data are also associated with another study on human thymus T cells.

Input material: thymocytes. The receptors stem from a boy less than two years old with a congenital heart defect.

The chain recombines TRBV6-6 with TRBJ1-2; D unresolved. This CDR3 has 15 amino acids. Per germline, CDR1 MNHNY and CDR2 SVGAGI (reference sequence). Trimming removed 6 bases from V and 8 bases from J, with 22 bases in between. CDR3 amino acids: CASSLTWQEREGYTF. For the CDR3, the DNA is TGTGCCAGCAGCCTTACGTGGCAGGAACGAGAGGGCTACACCTTC.

The gene calls are TRBV9 and TRBJ2-3, with 10 bases lining up with TRBD2. From germline, CDR1 is SGDLS and CDR2 YYNGEE. The ends lost 0 bases at V and 0 bases at J; junction bases unmatched: 7. The CDR3 totals 18 residues. CDR3 protein: CASSVAKTSGRSTDTQYF. The CDR3 nucleotides are TGTGCCAGCAGCGTAGCTAAGACTAGCGGGCGTAGCACAGATACGCAGTATTTT.

The J gene is TRBJ2-7, the V gene TRBV7-9; D is perhaps TRBD2 (5 bases). Germline lookup yields CDR1 SEHNR and CDR2 FQNEAQ (reference sequence). Trimming pared 8 bases from V and 2 bases from J, leaving 16 bases between. This CDR3 contains 14 residues. The CDR3 loop is CASGQDSFPYEQYF. The CDR3 DNA is TGTGCCAGCGGTCAGGACTCTTTTCCCTACGAGCAGTACTTC.

This chain joins TRBV4-1 and TRBJ2-3, with 13 bases that match TRBD2. The CDR3 consists of 19 residues. The J segment lost 0 bases and the V segment lost 4 bases, leaving 10 bases of the junction unmatched. The germline CDR1 and CDR2 sequences are MGHRA and YSYEKL. The chain's CDR3 is CASSLGGTSGILSTDTQYF. CDR3 nucleotides: TGCGCCAGCAGCCTTGGCGGGACTAGCGGGATTTTAAGCACAGATACGCAGTATTTT.

V gene TRBV2 combines with J gene TRBJ2-5; TRBD1 matches at 9 bases. CDR3 size: 15 residues. Germline loops: CDR1 SNHLY, CDR2 FYNNEI. J was trimmed by 5 bases and V by 4 bases; bases with no gene match: 8. This CDR3 is CASSGPNRGRETQYF. The CDR3 DNA is TGTGCCAGCAGTGGCCCTAACAGGGGGCGGGAGACCCAGTACTTC.

This clone was observed once. The chain uses TRBV6-4 and TRBJ2-3; tentatively, D is TRBD2 (6 bases). Germline V gene data show CDR1 as MRHNA and CDR2 as SNTAGT. The CDR3 runs to 14 residues. V shed 8 bases and J shed 4 bases, with 16 bases lying between them. CDR3 protein: CASGPSDPPDTQYF. The CDR3 nucleotides are TGTGCCAGCGGTCCTAGCGATCCACCAGATACGCAGTATTTT.

Regarding this clone: The DNA is omitted, as the CDR3 cannot be located on it reliably, and the CDR3 follows TCRdb's listing. V and J are TRBV6-5 and TRBJ2-7; the tabulated D call, TRBD2, remains unverified against the DNA. The CDR3 is 15 amino acids in total, end residues counted. Germline CDR1 and CDR2: MNHEY and SVGAGI. CDR3 in amino acids: CASSSSAGAPTGQYF.